This is a list of T cell receptor beta chains from one sample in a study of blood T cells in healthy people across ages. A single record per CDR3 protein comes from TCRdb applying MiXCR to the 5' RACE reads. The repertoire holds around 800,000 distinct CDR3 sequences, roughly 26% seen once, with 3% in the top ten. This sample also appeared in a second study, on T cells of mothers and their children.

The sample taken for sequencing was blood. These receptors came from a boy younger than 18 in good health. Each CDR3 is given with its conserved first and last residue. A D gene is named only where the DNA matches it firmly. Clone sizes are given selectively: once, few, many, or a class where the clone is expanded.

CASSLGRESSYNEQFF | TGTGCCAGCAGCTTAGGGCGGGAGAGCTCCTACAATGAGCAGTTCTTC | TRBV7-9 | . | TRBD2 | TRBJ2-1
CSATPGQETQYF | TGCAGTGCTACTCCGGGGCAAGAGACCCAGTACTTC | TRBV20-1 | few | . | TRBJ2-5
CSASTGTAKNIQYF | TGCAGTGCTTCCACCGGGACGGCCAAAAACATTCAGTACTTC | TRBV20-1 | . | . | TRBJ2-4
CASGGASGNTIYF | TGTGCCAGCGGCGGTGCCTCTGGAAACACCATATATTTT | TRBV2 | . | . | TRBJ1-3
CASSPSPLYEQYF | TGTGCCAGCAGCCCGTCTCCCCTCTACGAGCAGTACTTC | TRBV7-3 | . | . | TRBJ2-7
CASSLSGGHDNEQFF | TGTGCCAGCAGCTTATCAGGGGGCCATGACAATGAGCAGTTCTTC | TRBV7-2 | once | TRBD1 | TRBJ2-1
CASSVGLAGDTQYF | TGTGCCAGCAGCGTCGGACTAGCGGGGGATACGCAGTATTTT | TRBV7-3 | few | TRBD2 | TRBJ2-3
CAISERGATDYEQCF | TGTGCCATCAGTGAACGGGGGGCAACCGACTACGAGCAGTGCTTC | TRBV10-3 | . | . | TRBJ2-7
CASSLLQGTSLKTQYF | TGCGCCAGCAGCCTCCTACAGGGGACATCCCTGAAGACCCAGTACTTC | TRBV4-1 | . | TRBD1 | TRBJ2-5
CASSFPGQYNEQFF | TGTGCCAGCAGTTTTCCCGGACAGTACAATGAGCAGTTCTTC | TRBV12-3/TRBV12-4 | few | . | TRBJ2-1
CASSLQGSGEKLFF | TGTGCCAGCAGTTTGCAGGGATCAGGCGAAAAACTGTTTTTT | TRBV12-3/TRBV12-4 | . | . | TRBJ1-4
CASSEGPGLRGWADTQYF | TGTGCCAGCAGCGAAGGTCCGGGACTCCGGGGGTGGGCAGATACGCAGTATTTT | TRBV9 | . | . | TRBJ2-3
CASSGQGGTTYEQYF | TGTGCCAGCAGTGGACAGGGGGGGACTACCTACGAGCAGTACTTC | TRBV5-4 | . | TRBD1 | TRBJ2-7
CASSPRTDKGGDYTF | TGTGCCAGCTCACCACGGACCGATAAAGGGGGTGACTACACCTTC | TRBV18 | . | . | TRBJ1-2
CASSQELWDREYEQYF | TGTGCCAGCAGCCAAGAACTCTGGGACAGGGAATACGAGCAGTACTTC | TRBV4-2 | . | TRBD1 | TRBJ2-7
CASSKQGGGSYEQYF | TGTGCCAGCAGCAAACAGGGGGGTGGCTCTTACGAGCAGTACTTC | TRBV7-2 | . | TRBD1 | TRBJ2-7
CASSYAEGVRVAPSSGANVLTF | TGTGCCAGCAGTTACGCGGAGGGAGTTAGAGTCGCCCCAAGCTCTGGGGCCAACGTCCTGACTTTC | TRBV6-2/TRBV6-3 | . | . | TRBJ2-6
CSVESQGARYEQFF | TGCAGCGTTGAGAGTCAGGGGGCGAGATATGAGCAGTTCTTC | TRBV29-1 | few | TRBD1 | TRBJ2-1
CSAQGGGDNEQFF | TGCAGTGCCCAGGGCGGGGGGGACAATGAGCAGTTCTTC | TRBV20-1 | few | TRBD2 | TRBJ2-1
CASSQDTGGPMAFF | TGTGCCAGCAGCCAAGATACAGGGGGCCCGATGGCTTTCTTT | TRBV3-1 | many | TRBD1 | TRBJ1-1
CASSGSTDTQYF | TGTGCCAGCAGTGGGAGCACAGATACGCAGTATTTT | TRBV7-9 | many | . | TRBJ2-3
CASMRLAGPSGEQYF | TGTGCCAGCATGAGGCTAGCGGGGCCGTCCGGGGAGCAGTACTTC | TRBV7-9 | few | TRBD2 | TRBJ2-5
CASSIGAYGYTF | TGTGCCAGCAGTATTGGGGCGTATGGCTACACCTTC | TRBV12-3/TRBV12-4 | . | . | TRBJ1-2
CSGVDPTGELFF | TGCAGCGGAGTGGACCCCACCGGGGAGCTGTTTTTT | TRBV29-1 | . | . | TRBJ2-2
CASSQDPQAPRSYEQYF | TGTGCCAGCAGCCAAGATCCTCAGGCGCCGAGATCCTACGAGCAGTACTTC | TRBV3-1 | . | . | TRBJ2-7
CASLQGGAGEKLFF | TGTGCCAGCCTACAGGGGGGCGCTGGGGAAAAACTGTTTTTT | TRBV28 | few | TRBD1 | TRBJ1-4
CSAQGRTAKNIQYF | TGCAGTGCTCAGGGTCGGACAGCCAAAAACATTCAGTACTTC | TRBV20-1 | . | . | TRBJ2-4
CASSLAYRGRQETQYF | TGTGCCAGCAGCTTGGCGTACAGGGGGAGACAAGAGACCCAGTACTTC | TRBV5-5 | . | TRBD1 | TRBJ2-5
CSVPVSPRQGLNYGYTF | TGCAGCGTTCCCGTAAGCCCCCGACAGGGGCTAAACTATGGCTACACCTTC | TRBV29-1 | few | TRBD1 | TRBJ1-2
CASTTPGGGGYTF | TGCGCCAGCACAACCCCAGGGGGCGGTGGCTACACCTTC | TRBV5-1 | few | TRBD1 | TRBJ1-2
CASSQDTRNNQPQHF | TGTGCCAGCAGCCAAGATACCAGGAACAATCAGCCCCAGCATTTT | TRBV3-1 | . | . | TRBJ1-5
CSAWGGGIQETQYF | TGCAGTGCTTGGGGGGGGGGCATCCAAGAGACCCAGTACTTC | TRBV20-1 | . | . | TRBJ2-5
CASSPRGGTYNEQFF | TGTGCCAGCAGTCCGAGGGGGGGGACCTACAATGAGCAGTTCTTC | TRBV6-2/TRBV6-3 | . | . | TRBJ2-1
CASSQGLGKYEQFF | TGCGCCAGCAGCCAGGGGTTAGGCAAGTATGAGCAGTTCTTC | TRBV4-3 | few | . | TRBJ2-1
CASSPPAGTPGSLRTEQFF | TGTGCCAGCTCACCACCTGCCGGGACTCCCGGGAGTCTTAGAACTGAGCAGTTCTTC | TRBV18 | . | . | TRBJ2-1
CASLEGETQYF | TGCGCCAGCCTGGAGGGGGAGACCCAGTACTTC | TRBV5-1 | . | . | TRBJ2-5
CGAPMGGETQYF | TGCGGTGCCCCCATGGGGGGGGAGACCCAGTACTTC | TRBV20-1 | . | TRBD2 | TRBJ2-5
CASRTREKETQYF | TGTGCCAGCCGAACCCGAGAGAAGGAGACCCAGTACTTC | TRBV27 | once | . | TRBJ2-5
CASSSPGGFGELFF | TGTGCCAGCAGTTCCCCCGGCGGTTTCGGGGAGCTGTTTTTT | TRBV12-3/TRBV12-4 | few | . | TRBJ2-2
CASSLVGAGGLGHIQYF | TGTGCCAGCAGCTTAGTCGGAGCGGGGGGCCTGGGCCACATTCAGTACTTC | TRBV7-2 | . | TRBD2 | TRBJ2-4
CASTRGSTDTQYF | TGTGCCAGCACCCGGGGGAGCACAGATACGCAGTATTTT | TRBV6-8 | few | . | TRBJ2-3
CASSPGQGPSTDTQYF | TGCGCCAGCAGCCCGGGTCAGGGTCCTAGCACAGATACGCAGTATTTT | TRBV5-1 | few | . | TRBJ2-3
CSVSGSIPTEQYF | TGCAGCGTCTCGGGGTCGATCCCAACAGAGCAGTACTTC | TRBV29-1 | . | . | TRBJ2-7
CAWTILATSTDTQYF | TGTGCCTGGACCATCCTAGCGACTAGCACAGATACGCAGTATTTT | TRBV30 | . | . | TRBJ2-3
CASGGPAGETQYF | TGCGCCAGCGGCGGACCCGCTGGAGAGACCCAGTACTTC | TRBV5-1 | . | . | TRBJ2-5